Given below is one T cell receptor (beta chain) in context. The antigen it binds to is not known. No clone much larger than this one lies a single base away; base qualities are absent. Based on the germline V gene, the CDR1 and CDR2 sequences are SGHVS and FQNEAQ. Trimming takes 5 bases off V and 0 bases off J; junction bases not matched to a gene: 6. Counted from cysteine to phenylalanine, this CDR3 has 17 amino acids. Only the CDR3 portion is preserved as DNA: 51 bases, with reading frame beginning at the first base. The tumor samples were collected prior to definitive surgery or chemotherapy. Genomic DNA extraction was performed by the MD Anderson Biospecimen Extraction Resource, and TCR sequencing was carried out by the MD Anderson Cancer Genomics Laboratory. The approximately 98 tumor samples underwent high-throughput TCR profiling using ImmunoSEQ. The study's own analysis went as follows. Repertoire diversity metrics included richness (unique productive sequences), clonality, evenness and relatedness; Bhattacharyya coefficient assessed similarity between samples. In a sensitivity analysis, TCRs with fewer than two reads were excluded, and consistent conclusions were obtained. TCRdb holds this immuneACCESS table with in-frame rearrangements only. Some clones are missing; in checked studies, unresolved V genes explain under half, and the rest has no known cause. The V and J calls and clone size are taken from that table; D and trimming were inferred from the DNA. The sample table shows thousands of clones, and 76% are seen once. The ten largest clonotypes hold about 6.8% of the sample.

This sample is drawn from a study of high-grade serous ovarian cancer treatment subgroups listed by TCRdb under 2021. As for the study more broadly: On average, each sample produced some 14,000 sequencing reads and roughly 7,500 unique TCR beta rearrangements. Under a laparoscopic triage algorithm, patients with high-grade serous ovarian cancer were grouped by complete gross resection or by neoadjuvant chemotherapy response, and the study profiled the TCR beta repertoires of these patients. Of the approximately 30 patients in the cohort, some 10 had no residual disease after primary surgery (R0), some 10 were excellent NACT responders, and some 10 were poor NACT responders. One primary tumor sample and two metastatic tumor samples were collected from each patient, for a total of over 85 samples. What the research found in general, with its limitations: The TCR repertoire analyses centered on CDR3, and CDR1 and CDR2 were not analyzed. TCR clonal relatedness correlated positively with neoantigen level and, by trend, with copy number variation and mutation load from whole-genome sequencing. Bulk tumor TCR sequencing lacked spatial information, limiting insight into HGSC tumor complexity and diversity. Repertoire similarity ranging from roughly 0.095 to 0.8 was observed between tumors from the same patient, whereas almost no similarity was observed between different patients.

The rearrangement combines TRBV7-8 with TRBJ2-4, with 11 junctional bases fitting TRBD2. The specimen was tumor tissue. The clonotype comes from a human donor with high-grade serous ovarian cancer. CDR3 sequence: CASSPLLAGVAKNIQYF. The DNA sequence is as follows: TGTGCCAGCAGCCCTCTACTAGCGGGGGTAGCCAAAAACATTCAGTACTTC.